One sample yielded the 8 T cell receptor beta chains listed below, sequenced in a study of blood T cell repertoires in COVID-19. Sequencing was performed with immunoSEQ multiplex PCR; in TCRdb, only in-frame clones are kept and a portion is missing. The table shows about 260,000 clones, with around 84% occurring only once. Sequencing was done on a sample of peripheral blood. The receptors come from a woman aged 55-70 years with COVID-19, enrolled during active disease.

CDR3 region: CASSEFAGADTQYF. For the CDR3, the DNA is TGTGCCAGCAGTGAATTTGCCGGAGCAGATACGCAGTATTTT. J is TRBJ2-3 and V is TRBV25-1; D ambiguous. The ends were cut back, 1 base at V and 4 bases at J, with 9 bases in the middle. CDR3 size: 14 residues. CDR1 is MGHDK, CDR2 SYGVNS, per germline.

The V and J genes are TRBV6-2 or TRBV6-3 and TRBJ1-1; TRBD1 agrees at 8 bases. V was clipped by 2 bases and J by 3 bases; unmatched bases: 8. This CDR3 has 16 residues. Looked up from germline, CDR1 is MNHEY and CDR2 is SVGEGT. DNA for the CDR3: TGTGCCAGCAGTTACCCCGAGACAGGGGCTGACACTGAAGCTTTCTTT. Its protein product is CASSYPETGADTEAFF.

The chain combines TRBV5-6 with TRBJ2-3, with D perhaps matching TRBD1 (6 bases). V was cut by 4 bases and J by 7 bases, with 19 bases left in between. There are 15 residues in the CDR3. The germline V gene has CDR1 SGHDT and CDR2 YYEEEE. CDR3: CASSTGTGKAHTQYF. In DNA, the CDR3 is TGTGCCAGCAGCACGGGAACAGGGAAGGCTCATACGCAGTATTTT.

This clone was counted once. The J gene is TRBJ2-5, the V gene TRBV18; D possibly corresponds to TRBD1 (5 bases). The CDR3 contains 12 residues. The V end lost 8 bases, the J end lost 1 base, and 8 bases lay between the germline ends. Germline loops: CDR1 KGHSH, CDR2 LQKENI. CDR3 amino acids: CASQTAQETQYF. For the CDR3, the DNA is TGTGCCAGCCAGACAGCCCAAGAGACCCAGTACTTC.

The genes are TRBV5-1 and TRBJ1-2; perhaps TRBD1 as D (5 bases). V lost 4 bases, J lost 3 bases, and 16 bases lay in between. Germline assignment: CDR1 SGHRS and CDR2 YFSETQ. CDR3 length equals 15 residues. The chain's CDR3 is CASSLDGARDYGYTF. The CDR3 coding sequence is TGCGCCAGCAGCCTTGATGGGGCCCGGGACTATGGCTACACCTTC.

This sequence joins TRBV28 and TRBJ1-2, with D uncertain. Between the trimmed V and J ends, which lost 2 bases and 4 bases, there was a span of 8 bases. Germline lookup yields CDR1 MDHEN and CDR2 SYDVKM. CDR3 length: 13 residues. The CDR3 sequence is CASSLRRSYGYTF. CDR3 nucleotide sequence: TGTGCCAGCAGTTTACGTAGGAGCTATGGCTACACCTTC.

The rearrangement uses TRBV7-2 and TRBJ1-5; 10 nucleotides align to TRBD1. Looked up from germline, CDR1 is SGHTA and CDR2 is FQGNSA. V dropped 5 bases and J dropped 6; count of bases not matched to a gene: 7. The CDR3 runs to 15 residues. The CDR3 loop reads CASSPGQGNAQPQHF. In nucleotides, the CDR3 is TGTGCCAGCAGCCCGGGACAGGGGAATGCTCAGCCCCAGCATTTT.

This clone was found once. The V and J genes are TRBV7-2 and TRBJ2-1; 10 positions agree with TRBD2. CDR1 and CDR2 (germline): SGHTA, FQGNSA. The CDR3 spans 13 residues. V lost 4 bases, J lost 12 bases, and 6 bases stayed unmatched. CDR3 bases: TGTGCCAGCAGCTCAGACCTAGCGGGAGTGCAGTTCTTC. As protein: CASSSDLAGVQFF.